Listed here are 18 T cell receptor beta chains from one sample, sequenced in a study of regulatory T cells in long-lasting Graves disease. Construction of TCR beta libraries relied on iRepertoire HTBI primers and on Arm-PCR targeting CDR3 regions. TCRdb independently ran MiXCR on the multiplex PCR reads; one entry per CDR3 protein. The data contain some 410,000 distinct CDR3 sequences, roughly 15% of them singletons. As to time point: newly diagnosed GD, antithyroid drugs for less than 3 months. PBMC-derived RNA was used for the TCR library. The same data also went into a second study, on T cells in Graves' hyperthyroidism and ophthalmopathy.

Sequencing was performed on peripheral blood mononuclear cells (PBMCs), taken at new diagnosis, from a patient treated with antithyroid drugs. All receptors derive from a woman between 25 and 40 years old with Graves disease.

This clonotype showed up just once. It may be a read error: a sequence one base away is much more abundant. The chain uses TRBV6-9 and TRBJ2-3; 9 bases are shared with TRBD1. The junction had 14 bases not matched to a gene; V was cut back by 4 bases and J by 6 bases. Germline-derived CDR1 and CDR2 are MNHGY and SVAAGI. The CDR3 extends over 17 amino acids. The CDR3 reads CASSSLPGQGPSDTQYF. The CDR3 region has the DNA TGTGCCAGCAGTTCCCTTCCGGGACAGGGACCTTCGGATACGCAGTATTTT.

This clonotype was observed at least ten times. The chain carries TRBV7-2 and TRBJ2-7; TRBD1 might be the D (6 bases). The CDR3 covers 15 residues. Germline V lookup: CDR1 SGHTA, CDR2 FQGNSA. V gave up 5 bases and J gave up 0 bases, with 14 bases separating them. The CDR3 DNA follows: TGTGCCAGCAGCCATCAGGGGCGCGCCTCCTACGAGCAGTACTTC. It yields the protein CASSHQGRASYEQYF. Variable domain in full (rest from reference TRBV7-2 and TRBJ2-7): GAGVSQSPSNKVTEKGKDVELRCDPISGHTALYWYRQSLGQGLEFLIYFQGNSAPDKSGLPSDRFSAERTGGSVSTLTIQRTQQEDSAVYLCASSHQGRASYEQYFGPGTRLTVT.

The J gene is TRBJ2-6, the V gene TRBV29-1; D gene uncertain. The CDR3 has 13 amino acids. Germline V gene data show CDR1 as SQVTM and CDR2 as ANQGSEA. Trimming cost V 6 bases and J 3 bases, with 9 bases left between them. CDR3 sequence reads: CSVSLIGANVLTF. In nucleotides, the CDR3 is TGCAGCGTAAGTCTAATTGGGGCCAACGTCCTGACTTTC. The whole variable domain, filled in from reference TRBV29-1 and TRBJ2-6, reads SAVISQKPSRDICQRGTSLTIQCQVDSQVTMMFWYRQQPGQSLTLIATANQGSEATYESGFVIDKFPISRPNLTFSTLTVSNMSPEDSSIYLCSVSLIGANVLTFGAGSRLTVL.

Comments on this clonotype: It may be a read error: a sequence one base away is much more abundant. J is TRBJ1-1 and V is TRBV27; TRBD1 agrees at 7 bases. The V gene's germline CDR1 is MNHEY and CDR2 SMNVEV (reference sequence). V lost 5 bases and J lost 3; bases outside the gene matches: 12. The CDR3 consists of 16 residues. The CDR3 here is CASSPDREGGDTEAFF. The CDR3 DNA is TGTGCCAGCAGTCCAGACAGGGAAGGAGGGGACACTGAAGCTTTCTTT.

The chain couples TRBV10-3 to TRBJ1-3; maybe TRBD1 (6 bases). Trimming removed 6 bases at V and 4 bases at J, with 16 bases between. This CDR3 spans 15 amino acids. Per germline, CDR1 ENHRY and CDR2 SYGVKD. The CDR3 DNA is TGTGCCATCAGAGCCACAGGGCAGGGGGGAAACACCATATATTTT. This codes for CAIRATGQGGNTIYF.

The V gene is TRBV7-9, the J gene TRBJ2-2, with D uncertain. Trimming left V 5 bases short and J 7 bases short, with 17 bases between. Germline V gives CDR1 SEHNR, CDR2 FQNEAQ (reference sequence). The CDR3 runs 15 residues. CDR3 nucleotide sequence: TGTGCCAGCAGCCCTCCTGAGCGTCGCCTCGGGGAGCTGTTTTTT. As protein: CASSPPERRLGELFF.

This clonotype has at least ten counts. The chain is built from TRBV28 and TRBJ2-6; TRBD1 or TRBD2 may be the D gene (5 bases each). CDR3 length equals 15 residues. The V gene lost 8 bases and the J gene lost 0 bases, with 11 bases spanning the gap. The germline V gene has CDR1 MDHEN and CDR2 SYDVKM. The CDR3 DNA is TGTGCCAGCTGGGGGTACGGCTCTGGGGCCAACGTCCTGACTTTC. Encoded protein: CASWGYGSGANVLTF.

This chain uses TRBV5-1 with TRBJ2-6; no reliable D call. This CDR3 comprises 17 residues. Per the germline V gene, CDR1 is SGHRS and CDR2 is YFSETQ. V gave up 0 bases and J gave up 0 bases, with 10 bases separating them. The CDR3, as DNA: TGCGCCAGCAGCTTGGTGGTCCAGAGCTCTGGGGCCAACGTCCTGACTTTC. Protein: CASSLVVQSSGANVLTF. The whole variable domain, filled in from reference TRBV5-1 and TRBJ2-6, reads KAGVTQTPRYLIKTRGQQVTLSCSPISGHRSVSWYQQTPGQGLQFLFEYFSETQRNKGNFPGRFSGRQFSNSRSEMNVSTLELGDSALYLCASSLVVQSSGANVLTFGAGSRLTVL.

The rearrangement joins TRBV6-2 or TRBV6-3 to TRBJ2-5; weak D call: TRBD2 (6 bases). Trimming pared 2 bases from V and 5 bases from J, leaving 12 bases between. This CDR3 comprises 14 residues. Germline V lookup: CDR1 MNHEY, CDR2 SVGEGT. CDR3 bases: TGTGCCAGCAGTTACACTCGACTAGTTGAGACCCAGTACTTC. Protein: CASSYTRLVETQYF.

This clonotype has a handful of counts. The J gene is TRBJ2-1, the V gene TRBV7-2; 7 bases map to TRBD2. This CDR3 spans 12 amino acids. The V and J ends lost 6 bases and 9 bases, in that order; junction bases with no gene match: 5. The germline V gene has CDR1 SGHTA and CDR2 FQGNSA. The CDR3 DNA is TGTGCCAGCAGGCTAGCGGTGAGTGAGCAGTTCTTC. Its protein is CASRLAVSEQFF.

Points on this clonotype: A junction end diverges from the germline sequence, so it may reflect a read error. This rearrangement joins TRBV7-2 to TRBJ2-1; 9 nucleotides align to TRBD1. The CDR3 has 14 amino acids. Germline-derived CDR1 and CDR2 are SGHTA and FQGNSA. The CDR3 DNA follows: TGTGCCAGCAGCCCCCGGGGACAGGGAGGTGAGCGGTTCTTC. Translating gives CASSPRGQGGERFF.

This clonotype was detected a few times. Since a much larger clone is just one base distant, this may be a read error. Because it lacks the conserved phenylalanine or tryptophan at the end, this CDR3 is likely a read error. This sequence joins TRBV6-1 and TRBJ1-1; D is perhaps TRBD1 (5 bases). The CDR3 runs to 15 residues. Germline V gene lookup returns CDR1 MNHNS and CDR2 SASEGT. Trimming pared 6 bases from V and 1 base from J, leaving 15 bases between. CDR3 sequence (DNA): TGTGCCAGCAGCTCCCGGGGGGGGAGGAACACTGAAGCTTTCCTT. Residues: CASSSRGGRNTEAFL.

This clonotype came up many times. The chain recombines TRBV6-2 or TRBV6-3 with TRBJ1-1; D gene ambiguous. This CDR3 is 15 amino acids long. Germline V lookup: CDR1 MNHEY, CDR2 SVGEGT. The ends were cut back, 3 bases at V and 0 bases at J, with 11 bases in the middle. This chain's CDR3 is CASSYEGSMNTEAFF. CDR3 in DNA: TGTGCCAGCAGTTATGAGGGCAGTATGAACACTGAAGCTTTCTTT.

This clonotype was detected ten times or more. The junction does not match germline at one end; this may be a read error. The CDR3 nucleotides read TGCGCCAGCAGCTCGGACAGGGGGGCCTACAATGAGCAGTTCTTC. Translated: CASSSDRGAYNEQFF. This chain uses TRBV28 with TRBJ2-1; 10 nucleotides line up with TRBD1. The CDR3 is made up of 15 amino acids. Germline V gene sequence: CDR1 MDHEN, CDR2 SYDVKM.

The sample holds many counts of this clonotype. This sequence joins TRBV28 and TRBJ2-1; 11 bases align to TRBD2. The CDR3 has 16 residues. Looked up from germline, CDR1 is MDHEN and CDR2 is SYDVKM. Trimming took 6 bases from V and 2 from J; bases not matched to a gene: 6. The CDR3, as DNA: TGTGCCAGCAGCCTAGCGGGAGGTGACCCCTACAATGAGCAGTTCTTC. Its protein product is CASSLAGGDPYNEQFF.

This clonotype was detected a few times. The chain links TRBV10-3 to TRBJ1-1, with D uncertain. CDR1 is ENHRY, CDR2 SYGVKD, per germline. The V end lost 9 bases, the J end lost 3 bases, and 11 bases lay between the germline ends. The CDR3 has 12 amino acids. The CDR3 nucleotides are TGTGCCATAAAGGGTTTTGACACTGAAGCTTTCTTT. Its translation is CAIKGFDTEAFF.

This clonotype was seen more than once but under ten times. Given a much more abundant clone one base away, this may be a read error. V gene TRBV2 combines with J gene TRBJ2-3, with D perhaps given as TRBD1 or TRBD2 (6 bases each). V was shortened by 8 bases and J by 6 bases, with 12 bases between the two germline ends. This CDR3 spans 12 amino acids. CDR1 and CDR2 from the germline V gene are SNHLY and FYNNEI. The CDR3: CASGGGGDTQYF. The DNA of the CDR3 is TGTGCCAGCGGTGGAGGGGGGGATACGCAGTATTTT.

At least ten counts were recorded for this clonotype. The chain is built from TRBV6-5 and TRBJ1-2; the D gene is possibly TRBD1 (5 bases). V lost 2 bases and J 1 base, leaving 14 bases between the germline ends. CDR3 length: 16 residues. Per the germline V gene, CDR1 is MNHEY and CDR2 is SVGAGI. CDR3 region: CASSYVLPGLNYGYTF. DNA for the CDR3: TGTGCCAGCAGTTACGTACTCCCGGGACTTAACTATGGCTACACCTTC.